This TCR beta chain was found in a study of cytomegalovirus exposure and HLA in healthy donors. PCR used 60 Vbeta primers and 13 Jbeta primers. Sequencing used immunoSEQ multiplex PCR; TCRdb keeps in-frame clones, though not all of them. The table has about 150,000 clones, 60% to 85% seen once. All donors participated as healthy donors of bone marrow. Source material: PBMCs. This receptor was identified in a man in his forties or fifties in good health and CMV-seropositive.

CDR3 sequence: CASSQNPDRGPYYEQYF. In DNA, the CDR3 is TGCGCCAGCAGTCAAAATCCGGACAGGGGGCCTTACTACGAGCAGTACTTC. This chain uses TRBV23-1 with TRBJ2-7, with TRBD1 matching 11 bases. TRBV23-1 is classed as an ORF, of uncertain function. CDR3 size: 17 residues. The V segment lost 2 bases and the J segment 3 bases; nucleotides outside the gene matches: 9.